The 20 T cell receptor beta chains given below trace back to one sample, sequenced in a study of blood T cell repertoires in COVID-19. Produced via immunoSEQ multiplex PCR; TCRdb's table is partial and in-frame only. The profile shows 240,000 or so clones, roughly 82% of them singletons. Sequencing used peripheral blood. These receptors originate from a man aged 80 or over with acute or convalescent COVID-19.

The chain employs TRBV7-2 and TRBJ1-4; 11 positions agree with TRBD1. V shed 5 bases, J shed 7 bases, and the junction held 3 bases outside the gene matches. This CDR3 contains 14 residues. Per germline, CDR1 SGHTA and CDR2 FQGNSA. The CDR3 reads CASSTDRGPEKLFF. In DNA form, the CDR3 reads TGTGCCAGCAGCACGGACAGGGGGCCTGAAAAACTGTTTTTT.

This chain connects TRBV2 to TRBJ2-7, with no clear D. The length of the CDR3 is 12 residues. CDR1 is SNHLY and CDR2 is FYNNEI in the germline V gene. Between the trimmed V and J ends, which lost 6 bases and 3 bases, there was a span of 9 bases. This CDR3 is CASSRNSYEQYF. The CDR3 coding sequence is TGTGCCAGCAGCCGAAACAGCTACGAGCAGTACTTC.

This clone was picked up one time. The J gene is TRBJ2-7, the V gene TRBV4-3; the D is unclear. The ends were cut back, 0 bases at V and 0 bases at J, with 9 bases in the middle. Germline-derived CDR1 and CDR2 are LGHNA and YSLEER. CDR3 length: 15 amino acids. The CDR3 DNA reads TGCGCCAGCAGCCAAGACAGGCTCAGCTCCTACGAGCAGTACTTC. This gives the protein CASSQDRLSSYEQYF.

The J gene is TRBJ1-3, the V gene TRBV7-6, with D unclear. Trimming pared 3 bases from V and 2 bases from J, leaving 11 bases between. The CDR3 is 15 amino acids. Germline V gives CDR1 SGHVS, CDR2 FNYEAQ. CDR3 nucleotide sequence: TGTGCCAGCAGCTTGAGGGTCCAGGCTGGAAACACCATATATTTT. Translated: CASSLRVQAGNTIYF. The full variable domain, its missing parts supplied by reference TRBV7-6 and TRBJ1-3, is GAGVSQSPRYKVTKRGQDVALRCDPISGHVSLYWYRQALGQGPEFLTYFNYEAQQDKSGLPNDRFSAERPEGSISTLTIQRTEQRDSAMYRCASSLRVQAGNTIYFGEGSWLTVV.

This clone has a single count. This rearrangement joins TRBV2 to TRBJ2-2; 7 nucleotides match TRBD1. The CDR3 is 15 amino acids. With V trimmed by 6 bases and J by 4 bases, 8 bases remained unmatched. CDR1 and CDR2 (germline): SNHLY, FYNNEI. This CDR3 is CASRGQPVPTGELFF. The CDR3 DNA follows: TGTGCCAGCAGGGGACAGCCCGTCCCCACCGGGGAGCTGTTTTTT.

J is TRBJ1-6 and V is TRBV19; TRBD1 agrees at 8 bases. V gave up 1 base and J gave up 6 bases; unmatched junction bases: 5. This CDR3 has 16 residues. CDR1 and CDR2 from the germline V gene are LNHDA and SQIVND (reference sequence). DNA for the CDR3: TGTGCCAGTAGTATAGGCTCCACAGGGGGTAATTCACCCCTCCACTTT. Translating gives CASSIGSTGGNSPLHF.

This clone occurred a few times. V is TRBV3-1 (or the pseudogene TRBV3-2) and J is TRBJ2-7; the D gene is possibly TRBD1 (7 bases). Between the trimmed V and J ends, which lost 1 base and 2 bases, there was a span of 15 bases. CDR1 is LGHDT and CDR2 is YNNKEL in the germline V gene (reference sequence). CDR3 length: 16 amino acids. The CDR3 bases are TGTGCCAGCAGCCAAGGCGGGACAGTGATACCCTACGAGCAGTACTTC. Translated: CASSQGGTVIPYEQYF.

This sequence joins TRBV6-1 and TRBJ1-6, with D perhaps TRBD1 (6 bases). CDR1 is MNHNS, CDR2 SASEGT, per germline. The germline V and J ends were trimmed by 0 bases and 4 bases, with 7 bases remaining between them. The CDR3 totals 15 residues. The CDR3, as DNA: TGTGCCAGCAGTGAAGCACAGGGATATAATTCACCCCTCCACTTT. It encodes CASSEAQGYNSPLHF.

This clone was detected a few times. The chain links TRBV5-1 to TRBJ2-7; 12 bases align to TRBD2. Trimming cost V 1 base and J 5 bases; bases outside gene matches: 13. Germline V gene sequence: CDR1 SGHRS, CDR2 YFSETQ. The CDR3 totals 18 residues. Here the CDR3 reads CASSLSLLPTSGSHEQYF. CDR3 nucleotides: TGCGCCAGCAGCTTGAGTCTTCTCCCGACTAGCGGGAGCCACGAGCAGTACTTC.

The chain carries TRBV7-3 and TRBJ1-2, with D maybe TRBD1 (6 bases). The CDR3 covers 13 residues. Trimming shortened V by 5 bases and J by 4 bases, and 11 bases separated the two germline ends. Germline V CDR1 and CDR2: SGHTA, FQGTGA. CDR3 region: CASSPGQSYGYTF. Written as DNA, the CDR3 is TGTGCCAGCAGCCCCGGACAGTCCTATGGCTACACCTTC.

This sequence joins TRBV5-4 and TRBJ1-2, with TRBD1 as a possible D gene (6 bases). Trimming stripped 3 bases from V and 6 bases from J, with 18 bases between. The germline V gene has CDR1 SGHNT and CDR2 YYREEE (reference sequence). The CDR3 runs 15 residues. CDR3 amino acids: CASSSELQGPHGYTF. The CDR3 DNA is TGTGCCAGCAGCTCGGAGTTGCAGGGGCCTCATGGCTACACCTTC. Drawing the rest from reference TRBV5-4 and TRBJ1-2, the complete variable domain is ETGVTQSPTHLIKTRGQQVTLRCSSQSGHNTVSWYQQALGQGPQFIFQYYREEENGRGNFPPRFSGLQFPNYSSELNVNALELDDSALYLCASSSELQGPHGYTFGSGTRLTVV.

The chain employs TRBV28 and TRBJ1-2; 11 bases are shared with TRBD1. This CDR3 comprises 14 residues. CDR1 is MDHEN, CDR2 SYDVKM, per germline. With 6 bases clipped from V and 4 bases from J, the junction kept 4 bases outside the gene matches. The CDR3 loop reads CASSWDRGGYGYTF. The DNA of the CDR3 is TGTGCCAGCAGCTGGGACAGGGGGGGCTATGGCTACACCTTC.

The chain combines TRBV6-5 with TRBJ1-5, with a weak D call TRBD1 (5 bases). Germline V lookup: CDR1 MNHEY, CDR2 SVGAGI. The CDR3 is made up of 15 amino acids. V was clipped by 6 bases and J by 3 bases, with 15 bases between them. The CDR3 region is CASRGRSGVNQPQHF. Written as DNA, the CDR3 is TGTGCCAGCAGGGGGAGGTCGGGGGTCAATCAGCCCCAGCATTTT.

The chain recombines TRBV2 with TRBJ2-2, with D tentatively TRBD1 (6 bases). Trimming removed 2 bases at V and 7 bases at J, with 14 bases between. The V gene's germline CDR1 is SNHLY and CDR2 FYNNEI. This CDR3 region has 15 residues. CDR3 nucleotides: TGTGCCAGCAGTGAAACCTTGGGGGCGGGCGGGGAGCTGTTTTTT. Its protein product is CASSETLGAGGELFF.

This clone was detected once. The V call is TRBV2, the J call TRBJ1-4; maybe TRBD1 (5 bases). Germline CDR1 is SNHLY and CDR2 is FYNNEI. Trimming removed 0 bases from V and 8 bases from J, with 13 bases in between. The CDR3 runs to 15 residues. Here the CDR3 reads CASSEAGAVEEKLFF. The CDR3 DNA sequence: TGTGCCAGCAGTGAAGCAGGGGCTGTAGAGGAAAAACTGTTTTTT.

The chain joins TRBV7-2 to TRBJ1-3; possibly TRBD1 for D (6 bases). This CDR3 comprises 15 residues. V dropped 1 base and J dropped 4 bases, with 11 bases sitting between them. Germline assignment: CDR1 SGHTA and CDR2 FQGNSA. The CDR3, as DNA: TGTGCCAGCAGCTTAGACCCAGGGGCCGGAAACACCATATATTTT. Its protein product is CASSLDPGAGNTIYF.

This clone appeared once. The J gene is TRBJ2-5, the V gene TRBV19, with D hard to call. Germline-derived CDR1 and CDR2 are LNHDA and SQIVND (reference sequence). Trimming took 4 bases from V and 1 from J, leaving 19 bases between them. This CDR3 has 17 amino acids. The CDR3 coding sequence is TGTGCCAGTAGTACCCGCCATGGGTGGCGGAGCCAAGAGACCCAGTACTTC. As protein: CASSTRHGWRSQETQYF.

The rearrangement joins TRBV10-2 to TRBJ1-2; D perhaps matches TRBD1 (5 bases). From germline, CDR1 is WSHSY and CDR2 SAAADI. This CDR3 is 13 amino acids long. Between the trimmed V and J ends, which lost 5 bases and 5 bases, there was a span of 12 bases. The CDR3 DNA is TGCGCCAGCAGTCAGACAGCCGCTTATGGCTACACCTTC. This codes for CASSQTAAYGYTF.

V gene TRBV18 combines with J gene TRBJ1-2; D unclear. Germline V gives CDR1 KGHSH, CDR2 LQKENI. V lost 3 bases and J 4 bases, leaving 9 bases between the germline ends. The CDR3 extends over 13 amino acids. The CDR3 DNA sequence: TGTGCCAGCTCACCCCAGGAGGGCTATGGCTACACCTTC. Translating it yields CASSPQEGYGYTF.

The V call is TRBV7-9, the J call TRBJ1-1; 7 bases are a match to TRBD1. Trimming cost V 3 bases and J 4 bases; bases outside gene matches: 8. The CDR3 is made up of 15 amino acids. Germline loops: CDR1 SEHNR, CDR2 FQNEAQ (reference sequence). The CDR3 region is CASSFADRAGTEAFF. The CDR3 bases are TGTGCCAGCAGCTTCGCCGACAGGGCGGGCACTGAAGCTTTCTTT. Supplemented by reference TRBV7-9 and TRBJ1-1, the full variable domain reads DTGVSQNPRHKITKRGQNVTFRCDPISEHNRLYWYRQTLGQGPEFLTYFQNEAQLEKSRLLSDRFSAERPKGSFSTLEIQRTEQGDSAMYLCASSFADRAGTEAFFGQGTRLTVV.